This is a list of T cell receptor beta chains from one sample in a study of T cell changes during pregnancy in multiple sclerosis. Some clones are missing from TCRdb's copy, which holds only in-frame ones; the method was immunoSEQ multiplex PCR. The sample contains 100,000 or so clones, approximately 95% of which appear only once. The input for sequencing was peripheral blood, taken after pregnancy. Receptors were obtained from a female donor in good health, enrolled as a control in a pregnancy study. Both conserved end residues are part of each CDR3. Each record gives: D gene, clone size, J gene, V gene, CDR3 DNA, CDR3 protein. A D gene is named only where the DNA matches it firmly. Not every row has a clone size; where given, it reads once, few, many or a size class.

TRBD1,NA,TRBJ2-5,TRBV10-3,TGTGCTACAGCCCCGAGGGGGCGTGAGACCCAGTACTTC,CATAPRGRETQYF
NA,NA,TRBJ2-6,TRBV7-2,TGTGCCAGCAGCTTATTGACACCTGGGGCCAACGTCCTGACTTTC,CASSLLTPGANVLTF
NA,NA,TRBJ2-1,TRBV10-3,TGTGCCATCAGTGGTCTAAACAATGAGCAGTTCTTC,CAISGLNNEQFF
NA,NA,TRBJ1-2,TRBV5-1,TGCGCCAGCAGCCCCGGGATAGACTATGGCTACACCTTC,CASSPGIDYGYTF
NA,NA,TRBJ2-1,TRBV4-1,TGCGCCAGCAGCCCCGCGGAAGTCTCCTACAATGAGCAGTTCTTC,CASSPAEVSYNEQFF
TRBD2,NA,TRBJ2-2,TRBV6-1,TGTGCCAGCAGACCGGGACTAGCGGATTCCGGGGAGCTGTTTTTT,CASRPGLADSGELFF
NA,NA,TRBJ1-3,TRBV25-1,TGTGCCAGCAGTGAATCGGGCTCTGGAAACACCATATATTTT,CASSESGSGNTIYF
NA,NA,TRBJ1-1,TRBV18,TGTGCCAGCTCAGGGGGCGCTGAAGCTTTCTTT,CASSGGAEAFF
TRBD2,NA,TRBJ2-3,TRBV7-8,TGTGCCAGCAGTCCCCCAAACGAGCGGGAGAGGGATACGCAGTATTTT,CASSPPNERERDTQYF
NA,once,TRBJ1-5,TRBV5-6,TGTGCCAGCAGCTTGTCTTACAGGCAGCCCCAGCATTTT,CASSLSYRQPQHF